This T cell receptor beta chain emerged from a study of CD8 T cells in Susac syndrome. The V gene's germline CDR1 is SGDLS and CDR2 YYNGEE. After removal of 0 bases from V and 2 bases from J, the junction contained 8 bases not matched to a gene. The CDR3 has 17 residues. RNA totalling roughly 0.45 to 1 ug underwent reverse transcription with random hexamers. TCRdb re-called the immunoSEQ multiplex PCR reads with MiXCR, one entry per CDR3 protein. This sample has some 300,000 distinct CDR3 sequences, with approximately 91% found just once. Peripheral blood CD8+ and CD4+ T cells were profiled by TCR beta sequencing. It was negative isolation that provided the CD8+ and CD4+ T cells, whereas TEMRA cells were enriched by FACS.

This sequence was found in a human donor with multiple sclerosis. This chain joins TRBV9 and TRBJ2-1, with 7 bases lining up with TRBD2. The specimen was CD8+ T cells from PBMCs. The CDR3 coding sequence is TGTGCCAGCAGCGTAGGGGCTAGCGGATTGACCTACAATGAGCAGTTCTTC. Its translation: CASSVGASGLTYNEQFF.